One T cell receptor (beta chain) is described in this entry. The data are from a study of blood T cell repertoires in COVID-19. Across the study: Sites in the United States, Italy and Spain provided acute and convalescent COVID-19 samples. Sources were T cells, B-cell-depleted T cells, or PBMCs; the material itself was cDNA or gDNA.

Germline V gene sequence: CDR1 LNHNV, CDR2 YYDKDF (reference sequence). This CDR3 region has 18 residues. V dropped 0 bases and J dropped 5; count of bases not matched to a gene: 11. Original processing methods: How many nucleated cells were present was estimated from reference gene primer amplification. The repertoire was sequenced with immunoSEQ multiplex PCR; TCRdb's copy has only in-frame clones and lacks some. Clone size and the V and J calls come from that table; the DNA yielded D and trimming. The sample lists 100,000 to 150,000 clones; 88% were seen once. This chain uses TRBV15 with TRBJ2-2; TRBD2 aligns across 8 bases. This receptor was identified in a man aged 65 to 85 with active COVID-19. Material for sequencing was peripheral blood. The CDR3 protein is CATSREVMAGGGTGELFF. CDR3 coding DNA: TGTGCCACCAGCAGAGAAGTAATGGCGGGAGGAGGAACCGGGGAGCTGTTTTTT. Using reference TRBV15 and TRBJ2-2 for the parts outside the CDR3, the full variable domain is DAMVIQNPRYQVTQFGKPVTLSCSQTLNHNVMYWYQQKSSQAPKLLFHYYDKDFNNEADTPDNFQSRRPNTSFCFLDIRSPGLGDTAMYLCATSREVMAGGGTGELFFGEGSRLTVL.